This T cell receptor beta chain was recovered during a study of cytomegalovirus exposure and HLA in healthy donors. Amplification used 60 Vbeta primers and 13 Jbeta primers. The assay was immunoSEQ multiplex PCR, and TCRdb's table has in-frame clones only and misses some. The table records 150,000 to 200,000 clones, roughly four fifths of them present only once. The sequence came from a man aged 18 to 29 in good health and CMV-seronegative. What was sequenced was PBMCs.

Here the CDR3 reads CASSPGGNQPQHF. The CDR3 nucleotides are TGTGCCAGCAGCCCAGGGGGCAATCAGCCCCAGCATTTT. The chain is built from TRBV7-2 and TRBJ1-5; weak D call: TRBD1 (6 bases). V lost 5 bases and J 2 bases, leaving 7 bases between the germline ends. The germline V gene has CDR1 SGHTA and CDR2 FQGNSA. The CDR3 is made up of 13 amino acids.